A selection of T cell receptor beta chains follows, all from one sample in a study of blood T cell repertoires in COVID-19. The protocol was immunoSEQ multiplex PCR, while the TCRdb copy is restricted to in-frame clones and leaves out a portion. The table lists hundreds of thousands of clones, roughly 90% of them singletons. The sequenced sample was peripheral blood. These receptors were collected from a woman in her thirties with COVID-19, enrolled during active disease. Each CDR3 is given with its conserved first and last residue. The D gene is left open where the match is weak. Expanded clones are given a class, and other clones once, few, many or no size at all.

v_call: TRBV6-4
clone_size: -
j_call: TRBJ2-5
d_call: TRBD1
cdr3_length: 15
cdr3_nt: TGTGCCAGCCGAGCCCTACAGGGGGACCAAGAGACCCAGTACTTC
cdr3_aa: CASRALQGDQETQYF

v_call: TRBV3-1/TRBV3-2
clone_size: -
j_call: TRBJ2-7
d_call: TRBD1
cdr3_length: 14
cdr3_nt: TGTGCCAGCAGTCCCGACAGGGGGCGACGCGAGCAGTACTTC
cdr3_aa: CASSPDRGRREQYF

v_call: TRBV18
clone_size: -
j_call: TRBJ1-1
d_call: -
cdr3_length: 15
cdr3_nt: TGTGCCAGCTCACCATCGAGGAGGGACTACACTGAAGCTTTCTTT
cdr3_aa: CASSPSRRDYTEAFF

v_call: TRBV4-3
clone_size: -
j_call: TRBJ1-5
d_call: -
cdr3_length: 15
cdr3_nt: TGCGCCAGCAGCCAAGTCATAGGCCGGGGTCAGCCCCAGCATTTT
cdr3_aa: CASSQVIGRGQPQHF

v_call: TRBV10-3
clone_size: once
j_call: TRBJ2-3
d_call: -
cdr3_length: 16
cdr3_nt: TGTGCCACCGGGGGGCTGGGGACAACTAGCACAGATACGCAGTATTTT
cdr3_aa: CATGGLGTTSTDTQYF

v_call: TRBV19
clone_size: once
j_call: TRBJ1-1
d_call: -
cdr3_length: 14
cdr3_nt: TGTGCCAGTAGTATTCCTAGCGCAGGGACTGAAGCTTTCTTT
cdr3_aa: CASSIPSAGTEAFF

v_call: TRBV29-1
clone_size: -
j_call: TRBJ2-3
d_call: TRBD2
cdr3_length: 13
cdr3_nt: TGCAGCGTTGTCGGGAGGTCCACAGATACGCAGTATTTT
cdr3_aa: CSVVGRSTDTQYF

v_call: TRBV7-9
clone_size: -
j_call: TRBJ2-3
d_call: -
cdr3_length: 17
cdr3_nt: TGTGCCAGCAGCGTCAGGCCCCAGGGGATTTTATCAGATACGCAGTATTTT
cdr3_aa: CASSVRPQGILSDTQYF

v_call: TRBV25-1
clone_size: -
j_call: TRBJ2-2
d_call: -
cdr3_length: 15
cdr3_nt: TGTGCCAGGGAGGGTGGACAGGAGAACACCGGGGAGCTGTTTTTT
cdr3_aa: CAREGGQENTGELFF

v_call: TRBV28
clone_size: -
j_call: TRBJ1-5
d_call: TRBD1
cdr3_length: 14
cdr3_nt: TGTGCCAGCAGCACAGGGGTGGGCAATCAGCCCCAGCATTTT
cdr3_aa: CASSTGVGNQPQHF

v_call: TRBV6-5
clone_size: -
j_call: TRBJ1-5
d_call: TRBD1
cdr3_length: 15
cdr3_nt: TGTGCCAGCAGGGCCGGACAGGGTCTAAATCAGCCCCAGCATTTT
cdr3_aa: CASRAGQGLNQPQHF

v_call: TRBV6-5
clone_size: -
j_call: TRBJ1-6
d_call: -
cdr3_length: 15
cdr3_nt: TGTGCCAGCAGTTACTCAGGGGAAGGTAATTCACCCCTCCACTTT
cdr3_aa: CASSYSGEGNSPLHF

v_call: TRBV11-3
clone_size: -
j_call: TRBJ1-1
d_call: -
cdr3_length: 15
cdr3_nt: TGTGCTAGCAGCTTAGGCTCAGGCAGGGGAACTGAAGCTTTCTTT
cdr3_aa: CASSLGSGRGTEAFF

v_call: TRBV6-2/TRBV6-3
clone_size: -
j_call: TRBJ1-5
d_call: TRBD1
cdr3_length: 16
cdr3_nt: TGTGCCAGCAGTTACCCTCGACAGGGGGCTATTCAGCCCCAGCATTTT
cdr3_aa: CASSYPRQGAIQPQHF

v_call: TRBV7-8
clone_size: -
j_call: TRBJ1-1
d_call: TRBD1
cdr3_length: 16
cdr3_nt: TGTGCCAGCAGCTTAGGGGGACAGGGGATCTTCACTGAAGCTTTCTTT
cdr3_aa: CASSLGGQGIFTEAFF

v_call: TRBV11-3
clone_size: -
j_call: TRBJ2-5
d_call: TRBD2
cdr3_length: 19
cdr3_nt: TGTGCCAGCAGCTTAGCGACAGGGCGGCTAGCGGGGCACCAAGAGACCCAGTACTTC
cdr3_aa: CASSLATGRLAGHQETQYF

v_call: TRBV12-3/TRBV12-4
clone_size: -
j_call: TRBJ2-3
d_call: -
cdr3_length: 13
cdr3_nt: TGTGCCAGCAGCCTACTAGCAACAGATACGCAGTATTTT
cdr3_aa: CASSLLATDTQYF

v_call: TRBV10-2
clone_size: few
j_call: TRBJ2-1
d_call: TRBD2
cdr3_length: 14
cdr3_nt: TGCGCCAGCTACAGCGGGAACTCTTACAATGAGCAGTTCTTC
cdr3_aa: CASYSGNSYNEQFF

v_call: TRBV19
clone_size: -
j_call: TRBJ1-3
d_call: -
cdr3_length: 14
cdr3_nt: TGTGCCAGTAGTTCGCGGGGAGGGAGAAACACCATATATTTT
cdr3_aa: CASSSRGGRNTIYF

v_call: TRBV28
clone_size: -
j_call: TRBJ2-7
d_call: TRBD1
cdr3_length: 14
cdr3_nt: TGTGCCAGCAGTGACAGGGAAGGAGGTTACGAGCAGTACTTC
cdr3_aa: CASSDREGGYEQYF

v_call: TRBV7-2
clone_size: -
j_call: TRBJ2-5
d_call: TRBD2
cdr3_length: 15
cdr3_nt: TGTGCCAGCAGCTGGACTAGTGTTGGGCAAGAGACCCAGTACTTC
cdr3_aa: CASSWTSVGQETQYF

v_call: TRBV7-9
clone_size: -
j_call: TRBJ2-5
d_call: -
cdr3_length: 15
cdr3_nt: TGTGCCAGCAGCTTAGTTTACAGGACGCAAGAGACCCAGTACTTC
cdr3_aa: CASSLVYRTQETQYF

v_call: TRBV5-5
clone_size: -
j_call: TRBJ2-3
d_call: TRBD1
cdr3_length: 14
cdr3_nt: TGTGCCAGCACAGGACAGGGGGGAACAGATACGCAGTATTTT
cdr3_aa: CASTGQGGTDTQYF

v_call: TRBV7-2
clone_size: -
j_call: TRBJ1-6
d_call: TRBD1
cdr3_length: 15
cdr3_nt: TGTGCCAGCAGCTCTCGGACAGGGCCTAATTCACCCCTCCACTTT
cdr3_aa: CASSSRTGPNSPLHF

v_call: TRBV29-1
clone_size: -
j_call: TRBJ1-2
d_call: TRBD1
cdr3_length: 15
cdr3_nt: TGCAGCGTTGAGGATCCCAGGGGGTGGGACTATGGCTACACCTTC
cdr3_aa: CSVEDPRGWDYGYTF

v_call: TRBV30
clone_size: -
j_call: TRBJ1-2
d_call: -
cdr3_length: 11
cdr3_nt: TGTGCCTGGAGTGCAGTGGCCCGCTACACCTTC
cdr3_aa: CAWSAVARYTF

v_call: TRBV7-9
clone_size: -
j_call: TRBJ2-1
d_call: -
cdr3_length: 15
cdr3_nt: TGTGCCAGCAGCTTAGGGTGGGGGCCCTACAATGAGCAGTTCTTC
cdr3_aa: CASSLGWGPYNEQFF

v_call: TRBV6-2/TRBV6-3
clone_size: -
j_call: TRBJ2-2
d_call: TRBD2
cdr3_length: 21
cdr3_nt: TGTGCCAGCAGCTCTTACTATAACATGGGTCGGCGGGAGCTAAACACCGGGGAGCTGTTTTTT
cdr3_aa: CASSSYYNMGRRELNTGELFF

v_call: TRBV10-3
clone_size: -
j_call: TRBJ1-5
d_call: -
cdr3_length: 17
cdr3_nt: TGTGCCATCAGTGAGACAGGGCAAGGCGTTGGCAATCAGCCCCAGCATTTT
cdr3_aa: CAISETGQGVGNQPQHF

v_call: TRBV20-1
clone_size: -
j_call: TRBJ1-6
d_call: -
cdr3_length: 9
cdr3_nt: TGCAGTGCTAGTCCTCCCCTCCACTTT
cdr3_aa: CSASPPLHF

v_call: TRBV7-2
clone_size: -
j_call: TRBJ1-5
d_call: TRBD1
cdr3_length: 15
cdr3_nt: TGTGCCAGCAGTTTTGGGGACAGCCGCAATCAGCCCCAGCATTTT
cdr3_aa: CASSFGDSRNQPQHF

v_call: TRBV4-1
clone_size: -
j_call: TRBJ1-2
d_call: TRBD1
cdr3_length: 15
cdr3_nt: TGCGCCAGCAGCCAAGAGGGGGACAGGGTTCAGGGCTACACCTTC
cdr3_aa: CASSQEGDRVQGYTF

v_call: TRBV6-2/TRBV6-3
clone_size: -
j_call: TRBJ2-3
d_call: -
cdr3_length: 17
cdr3_nt: TGTGCCAGCAGTTACTCAAGTGGCGGGAAAAGCACAGATACGCAGTATTTT
cdr3_aa: CASSYSSGGKSTDTQYF

v_call: TRBV4-1
clone_size: -
j_call: TRBJ2-3
d_call: -
cdr3_length: 15
cdr3_nt: TGCGCCAGCAGCCAAGATCCTAGGGGGGGCCTCCCGCAGTATTTT
cdr3_aa: CASSQDPRGGLPQYF

v_call: TRBV27
clone_size: -
j_call: TRBJ2-3
d_call: -
cdr3_length: 16
cdr3_nt: TGTGCCAGCAGCCCCATTGGGCAGGGGTATGTGGATACGCAGTATTTT
cdr3_aa: CASSPIGQGYVDTQYF

v_call: TRBV27
clone_size: -
j_call: TRBJ2-7
d_call: TRBD1
cdr3_length: 13
cdr3_nt: TGTGCCAGCAGTTTGGGACAGGTCTACGAGCAGTACTTC
cdr3_aa: CASSLGQVYEQYF

v_call: TRBV19
clone_size: -
j_call: TRBJ2-3
d_call: -
cdr3_length: 14
cdr3_nt: TGTGCCAGTAGTATTTCGGGGAACACAGATACGCAGTATTTT
cdr3_aa: CASSISGNTDTQYF

v_call: TRBV5-1
clone_size: -
j_call: TRBJ2-3
d_call: TRBD2
cdr3_length: 15
cdr3_nt: TGCGCCAGCAGCTTAGCGGGGCCCACCACAGATACGCAGTATTTT
cdr3_aa: CASSLAGPTTDTQYF